The entry that follows covers one T cell receptor (beta chain) sequence. Antigen: not known. The sample originates from a study of cytomegalovirus exposure and HLA in healthy donors. About the study: There were 100 million to 120 million unique TCR beta sequences, drawn from around 180 million T cells, in an earlier analysis.

PCR amplification relied on 60 Vbeta primers (plus 13 Jbeta primers). Clones were read by immunoSEQ multiplex PCR, and TCRdb kept only the in-frame ones, dropping some. The sample holds some 180,000 clones; around a tenth are singletons and the top ten take approximately 1.4%. The study's findings and limits: Fewer N-insertions than the roughly 670-donor mean were reportedly shown by an Asian-associated ancestry cluster in a later analysis. Several top significant clusters appeared, in a later analysis, to be linked to common viral pathogens.

The receptor was isolated from a woman in her twenties or thirties in good health and CMV-seropositive. The sequencing sample was made of PBMCs.

In nucleotides, the CDR3 is TGTGCCAGCAGGGGACAGTCCTCGAATCAGCCCCAGCATTTT. Amino acid sequence: CASRGQSSNQPQHF. This chain uses TRBV2 with TRBJ1-5; TRBD1 matches at 7 bases. Germline V gene sequence: CDR1 SNHLY, CDR2 FYNNEI. V lost 6 bases to trimming and J lost 4 bases; unmatched junction nucleotides: 6. This CDR3 comprises 14 residues.